This T cell receptor beta chain was identified in a study of cytomegalovirus exposure and HLA in healthy donors. Points from the study as a whole: TCR sequences were mostly rare, though some public TCRs occurred in many donors. Cytomegalovirus-associated status was assigned to about 180 TCR beta chains.

13 Jbeta primers and 60 Vbeta primers were used for the PCR. TCRdb's table, derived via immunoSEQ multiplex PCR, lists solely in-frame clones and lacks some. The repertoire has roughly 140,000 clones, 78% of them found once; the top ten carry over 2.5%. Concerning this clone itself: Its antigen is still unknown.

Germline lookup yields CDR1 SGHTS and CDR2 YDEGEE. CDR3 length equals 12 residues. V was shortened by 0 bases and J by 5 bases, with 6 bases between the two germline ends. The sequencing sample was made of PBMCs. The source of this sequence is a male donor in good health and CMV-seronegative. The chain has TRBV5-8 and TRBJ2-7; D ambiguous. The CDR3 sequence is CASSLVPNEQYF. The CDR3 DNA follows: TGTGCCAGCAGCTTGGTTCCTAACGAGCAGTACTTC.